These T cell receptor beta chains were read from a single sample in a study of T cells in Graves' hyperthyroidism and ophthalmopathy. One entry per CDR3 protein results from TCRdb running MiXCR on the multiplex PCR reads. The sample records roughly 600,000 distinct CDR3 sequences, roughly 14% being singletons. Sequencing was carried out using blood. The receptors originated from a woman between 50 and 59 years old with Graves' ophthalmopathy. Both conserved end residues are part of each CDR3. Each record gives: clone size, V gene, D gene, J gene, CDR3 DNA, CDR3 protein. D genes are given only for firm matches. Rows may omit the clone size; those that give it use once, few, many or a size class.

clone_size: few; v_call: TRBV12-5; d_call: -; j_call: TRBJ2-3; cdr3_nt: TGTGCTAGTGGTCTACGGGGTAGCGACCGGTATTTT; cdr3_aa: CASGLRGSDRYF
clone_size: few; v_call: TRBV6-2/TRBV6-3; d_call: -; j_call: TRBJ2-5; cdr3_nt: TGTGCCAGCATAACCGGTCCAGGGACGGCGGGGACCCAGTACTTC; cdr3_aa: CASITGPGTAGTQYF
clone_size: few; v_call: TRBV5-1; d_call: -; j_call: TRBJ1-2; cdr3_nt: TGCGCCAGTCGTTCCCTCGGGACAAGGAACTATGGCTACACCTTC; cdr3_aa: CASRSLGTRNYGYTF
clone_size: many; v_call: TRBV12-3/TRBV12-4; d_call: -; j_call: TRBJ1-1; cdr3_nt: TGTGCCAGCAGTTTAGGTGAATTCACTGAAGCTTTCTTT; cdr3_aa: CASSLGEFTEAFF
clone_size: many; v_call: TRBV5-1; d_call: -; j_call: TRBJ2-1; cdr3_nt: TGCGCCAGCAGTCAGGAATACAATGAGCAGTTCTTC; cdr3_aa: CASSQEYNEQFF
clone_size: -; v_call: TRBV25-1; d_call: -; j_call: TRBJ2-7; cdr3_nt: TGTGCCAGCAGTGAATCGGTGGACTGGGAGCAGTACTTC; cdr3_aa: CASSESVDWEQYF
clone_size: -; v_call: TRBV18; d_call: TRBD1; j_call: TRBJ2-3; cdr3_nt: TGTGCCAGCTCACCACCAAGGACAGGGACCGAAAAAAGCACAGATACGCAGTATTTT; cdr3_aa: CASSPPRTGTEKSTDTQYF
clone_size: many; v_call: TRBV20-1; d_call: TRBD2; j_call: TRBJ2-1; cdr3_nt: TGCAGTGCTAGAGATAGTCGGACTAGCGGGAGGTGGGGGCCTTACAATGAGCAGTTCTTC; cdr3_aa: CSARDSRTSGRWGPYNEQFF
clone_size: -; v_call: TRBV19; d_call: TRBD1; j_call: TRBJ1-2; cdr3_nt: TGTGCCAGTAATACAGGACAGGGCTCAATTTATGGCTACACCTTC; cdr3_aa: CASNTGQGSIYGYTF
clone_size: many; v_call: TRBV18; d_call: -; j_call: TRBJ1-4; cdr3_nt: TGTGCCAGCTCACCACGGCAGGGGTCCGAAAAACTGTTTTTT; cdr3_aa: CASSPRQGSEKLFF
clone_size: -; v_call: TRBV9; d_call: -; j_call: TRBJ1-1; cdr3_nt: TGTGCCAGCAGCGAGGGGCTGAGGCCGATCACTGAAGCTTTCTTT; cdr3_aa: CASSEGLRPITEAFF
clone_size: few; v_call: TRBV19; d_call: -; j_call: TRBJ1-1; cdr3_nt: TGTGCCACGGGGGAAGGAGGGTGGAGGAACACTGAAGCTTTCTTT; cdr3_aa: CATGEGGWRNTEAFF
clone_size: -; v_call: TRBV30; d_call: -; j_call: TRBJ2-3; cdr3_nt: TGTGCCTGGAGACAAAGGGGGGTGGGGACAGATACGCAGTATTTT; cdr3_aa: CAWRQRGVGTDTQYF
clone_size: -; v_call: TRBV4-1; d_call: TRBD2; j_call: TRBJ2-1; cdr3_nt: TGCGCCAGCAGCCAAGAGCTAACTAGCGGGAGGGTCCCGAGCTCCTACAATGAGCAGTTCTTC; cdr3_aa: CASSQELTSGRVPSSYNEQFF
clone_size: many; v_call: TRBV27; d_call: TRBD2; j_call: TRBJ2-5; cdr3_nt: TGTGCCAGCAGTTCCATGGGACTAGCGGTGCGAGAGACCCAGTACTTC; cdr3_aa: CASSSMGLAVRETQYF
clone_size: few; v_call: TRBV6-1; d_call: -; j_call: TRBJ1-2; cdr3_nt: TGTGCCAGCAGGGTCGACTCTAACTATGGCTACACCTTC; cdr3_aa: CASRVDSNYGYTF
clone_size: few; v_call: TRBV6-1; d_call: -; j_call: TRBJ2-6; cdr3_nt: TGTGTCACAACCTCTGGGGCCAACGTCCTGACTTTC; cdr3_aa: CVTTSGANVLTF
clone_size: many; v_call: TRBV28; d_call: -; j_call: TRBJ1-4; cdr3_nt: TGTGCCAGCAGACGGGGCGTCGTAGAAAAACTGTTTTTT; cdr3_aa: CASRRGVVEKLFF
clone_size: -; v_call: TRBV9; d_call: -; j_call: TRBJ1-3; cdr3_nt: TGTGCCAGCAGCGTAGACAACGGAAACACCATATATTTT; cdr3_aa: CASSVDNGNTIYF
clone_size: many; v_call: TRBV9; d_call: -; j_call: TRBJ1-1; cdr3_nt: TGTGCCAGCAGCGCCAGGACAGAGAACACTGAAGCTTTCTTT; cdr3_aa: CASSARTENTEAFF
clone_size: -; v_call: TRBV20-1; d_call: -; j_call: TRBJ1-4; cdr3_nt: TGCAGTGCCAAACATGGCAACACGCAAAATGAAAAACTGTTTTTT; cdr3_aa: CSAKHGNTQNEKLFF
clone_size: many; v_call: TRBV10-3; d_call: -; j_call: TRBJ2-3; cdr3_nt: TGTGCCATCAGTGAGGCTGCGGCACGCACAGATACGCAGTATTTT; cdr3_aa: CAISEAAARTDTQYF
clone_size: many; v_call: TRBV7-2; d_call: -; j_call: TRBJ1-1; cdr3_nt: TGTGCCAGCAGGACCACGAGTACTGAAGCTTTCTTT; cdr3_aa: CASRTTSTEAFF
clone_size: -; v_call: TRBV7-2; d_call: TRBD2; j_call: TRBJ2-2; cdr3_nt: TGTGCCAGCAGCTTAGCCCTTAGCGGGAGGGCCATGACCGGGGAGCTGTTTTTT; cdr3_aa: CASSLALSGRAMTGELFF
clone_size: -; v_call: TRBV14; d_call: -; j_call: TRBJ2-1; cdr3_nt: TGTGCCAGCAGCCAAGATCTAGCCTACAATGAGCAGTTCTTC; cdr3_aa: CASSQDLAYNEQFF
clone_size: many; v_call: TRBV4-1; d_call: TRBD1; j_call: TRBJ1-2; cdr3_nt: TGCGCCAGCAGCACCCACCGACAGGGCTCAAACTATGGCTACACCTTC; cdr3_aa: CASSTHRQGSNYGYTF
clone_size: many; v_call: TRBV5-1; d_call: -; j_call: TRBJ2-3; cdr3_nt: TGCGCCAGCAGCTTGGGACTAGAGGGTCATACGCAGTATTTT; cdr3_aa: CASSLGLEGHTQYF
clone_size: many; v_call: TRBV2; d_call: TRBD2; j_call: TRBJ2-2; cdr3_nt: TGTGCCAGCAGTCCCTCGACTAGCGGGAGAACCGGGGAGCTGTTTTTT; cdr3_aa: CASSPSTSGRTGELFF
clone_size: -; v_call: TRBV6-2/TRBV6-3; d_call: TRBD2; j_call: TRBJ2-1; cdr3_nt: TGTGCCAGCAGTTCTGGCGGGAGCAATGAGCAGTTCTTC; cdr3_aa: CASSSGGSNEQFF